This TCR beta chain was profiled in a study of blood T cell repertoires in COVID-19. The wider study: COVID-19 samples collected from the United States, Italy and Spain covered acute and convalescent phases.

Trimming pared 4 bases from V and 4 bases from J, leaving 17 bases between. The CDR3 sequence is 15 residues long. Germline CDR1 is LGHDT and CDR2 is YNNKEL (reference sequence). Libraries were prepared by immunoSEQ multiplex PCR; TCRdb keeps only in-frame clonotypes and omits some of them. The table includes approximately 320,000 clones, about nine tenths detected once. The specimen was peripheral blood. The chain couples TRBV3-1 (or the pseudogene TRBV3-2) to TRBJ2-7; D unresolved. The receptor was derived from a woman aged 25 to 39 with COVID-19, enrolled during active disease. CDR3 DNA sequence: TGTGCCAGCAGCCCCCGTCACAAGTTGGTATACGAGCAGTACTTC. Translation gives CASSPRHKLVYEQYF.